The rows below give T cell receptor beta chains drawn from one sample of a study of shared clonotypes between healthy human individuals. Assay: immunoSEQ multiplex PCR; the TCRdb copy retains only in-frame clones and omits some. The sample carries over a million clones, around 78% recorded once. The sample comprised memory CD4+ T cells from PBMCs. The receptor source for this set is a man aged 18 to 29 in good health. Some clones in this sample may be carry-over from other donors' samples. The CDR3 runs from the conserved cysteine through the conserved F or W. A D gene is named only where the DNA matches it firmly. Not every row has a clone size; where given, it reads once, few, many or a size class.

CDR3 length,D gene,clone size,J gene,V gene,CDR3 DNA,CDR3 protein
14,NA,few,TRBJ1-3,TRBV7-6,TGTGCCAGCAGCTTAGAAGGACAGGGAAACACCATATATTTT,CASSLEGQGNTIYF
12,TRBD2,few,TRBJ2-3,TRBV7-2,TGTGCCAGCGGAGGACTAGCGGATACGCAGTATTTT,CASGGLADTQYF
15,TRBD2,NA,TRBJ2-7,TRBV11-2,TGTGCCAGCAGCCCATTAGCGGGAGGTTCGTACGAGCAGTACTTC,CASSPLAGGSYEQYF
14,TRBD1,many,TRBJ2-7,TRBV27,TGTGCCAGCAGTTTAAGGAGACAGGGATTCGAGCAGTACTTC,CASSLRRQGFEQYF
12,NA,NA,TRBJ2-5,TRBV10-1,TGCGCCAGAGAGGGGGCGGGGGAGACCCAGTACTTC,CAREGAGETQYF
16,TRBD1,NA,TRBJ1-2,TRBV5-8,TGTGCCAGCAGCTTGTTGGGGACAGGGATTAACTATGGCTACACCTTC,CASSLLGTGINYGYTF
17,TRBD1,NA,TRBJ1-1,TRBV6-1,TGTGCCAGCAGTGAATTAAAGGGGACAGGGTCGAACACTGAAGCTTTCTTT,CASSELKGTGSNTEAFF
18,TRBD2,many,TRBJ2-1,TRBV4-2,TGTGCCAGCAGCCTGGGGGGCTCTAGCGGGAGGGCCCTGAATGAGCAGTTCTTC,CASSLGGSSGRALNEQFF
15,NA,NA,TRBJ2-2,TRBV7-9,TGTGCCAGCAGCTTAAGGGGAGAGGCCACCGGGGAGCTGTTTTTT,CASSLRGEATGELFF
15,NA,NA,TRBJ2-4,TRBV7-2,TGTGCCAGCAGCTCCTATAAAACAGAGAAAAACATTCAGTACTTC,CASSSYKTEKNIQYF
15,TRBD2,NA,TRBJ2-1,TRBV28,TGTGCCAGCACCTCTAGCGGGAGGAAATACAATGAGCAGTTCTTC,CASTSSGRKYNEQFF
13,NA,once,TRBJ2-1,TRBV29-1,TGCAGCGTTGCTCCTACAGGCGGGTATGAGCAGTTCTTC,CSVAPTGGYEQFF
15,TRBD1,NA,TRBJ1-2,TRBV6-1,TGTGCCAGCAGTGAAGCCGGGACAGGGTCTTATGGCTACACCTTC,CASSEAGTGSYGYTF
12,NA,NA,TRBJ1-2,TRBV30,TGTGCCTGGAGTGCTACGGGTTATGGCTACACCTTC,CAWSATGYGYTF
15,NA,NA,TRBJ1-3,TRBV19,TGTGCCAGTAGCCGTCTCGGGGGTCCTGGAAACACCATATATTTT,CASSRLGGPGNTIYF
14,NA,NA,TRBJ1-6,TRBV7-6,TGTGCCAGCAGCTTTGCAGGGAAGGGGTCACCCCTCCACTTT,CASSFAGKGSPLHF
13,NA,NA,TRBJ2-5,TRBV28,TGTGCCAGCAGTATAGGGGGTTGGGGGACCCAGTACTTC,CASSIGGWGTQYF
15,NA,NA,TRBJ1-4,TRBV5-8,TGTGCCAGCAGCCCCGGGCCTTCGATTGGGGAAAAACTGTTTTTT,CASSPGPSIGEKLFF
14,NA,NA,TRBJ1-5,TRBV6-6,TGTGCCAGCAGGCCCCGGGGAGGCAATCAGCCCCAGCATTTT,CASRPRGGNQPQHF
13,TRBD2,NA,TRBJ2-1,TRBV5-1,TGCGCCAGCAGCACGCCGCTAGGGCGGGGGTTGTTCTTC,CASSTPLGRGLFF
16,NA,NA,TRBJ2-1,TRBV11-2,TGTGCCAGCAGCTTAGTCGGTGGGGCCTCCTACAATGAGCAGTTCTTC,CASSLVGGASYNEQFF
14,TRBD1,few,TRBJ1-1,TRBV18,TGTGCCAGCTCACCGGGACAGGGGTTCGCTGAAGCTTTCTTT,CASSPGQGFAEAFF
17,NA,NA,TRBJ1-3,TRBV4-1,TGCGCCAGCAGCCAAGATCTGGGGCGATTAACTGGAAACACCATATATTTT,CASSQDLGRLTGNTIYF
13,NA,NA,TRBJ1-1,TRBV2,TGTGCCAGTAAGGGGGGAATGAACACTGAAGCTTTCTTT,CASKGGMNTEAFF
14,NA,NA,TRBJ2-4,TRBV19,TGTGCCAGTAGCCAGGGGGGTAGCCAAAACATTCAGTACTTC,CASSQGGSQNIQYF
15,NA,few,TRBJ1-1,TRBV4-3,TGCGCCAGCAGCCAAGTAGGCTTTCGGGGCACTGAAGCTTTCTTT,CASSQVGFRGTEAFF
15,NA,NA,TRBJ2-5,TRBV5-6,TGTGCCAGCAGCTTGGGGTACGGACAGCAAGAGACCCAGTACTTC,CASSLGYGQQETQYF
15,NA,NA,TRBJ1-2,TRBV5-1,TGCGCCAGCACCATGCCGGGGGGGACTACTAGCGGCTACACCTTC,CASTMPGGTTSGYTF
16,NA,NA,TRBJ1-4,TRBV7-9,TGTGCCAGCAGCTTACTGGCAGCTGCAACTAATGAAAAACTGTTTTTT,CASSLLAAATNEKLFF
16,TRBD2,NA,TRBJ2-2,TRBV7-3,TGTGCCAGCAGCTTAGGTAGCGGGAGCGGCACCGGGGAGCTGTTTTTT,CASSLGSGSGTGELFF
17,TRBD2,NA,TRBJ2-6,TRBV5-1,TGCGCCAGCACCTGGACTAGCGCTAGCTCTGGGGCCAACGTCCTGACTTTC,CASTWTSASSGANVLTF
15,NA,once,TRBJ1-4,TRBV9,TGTGCCAGCAGTCGAAGTGGGGGGCATGGTGAAAAACTGTTTTTT,CASSRSGGHGEKLFF